Presented here are 25 T cell receptor beta chains from one specimen sequenced in a study of response to subunit inactivated influenza vaccine. TCRdb fed the RT-PCR reads into MiXCR, producing one record per CDR3 protein. The repertoire holds hundreds of thousands of distinct CDR3 sequences, with 15% to 17% as singletons. The sequenced sample was PBMCs from blood, obtained about 12 days after vaccination. The receptor set was obtained from a man aged 45-65 years who received an inactivated influenza vaccine.

This chain joins TRBV12-5 and TRBJ1-5; unclear D gene. Germline V gives CDR1 LGHNT, CDR2 FRNRAP. V was clipped by 4 bases and J by 9 bases, with 10 bases between them. The CDR3 covers 12 residues. The CDR3 DNA reads TGTGCTAGTGGTTCATCGGATGGGCCCCAGCATTTT. Translated: CASGSSDGPQHF.

This clonotype was detected only a few times. For the CDR3, the DNA is TGTGCCACCAGCAGGCTCATGACCCTTTCACCCCTCCACTTT. It translates to CATSRLMTLSPLHF. This rearrangement joins TRBV15 to TRBJ1-6; D gene unclear. From germline, CDR1 is LNHNV and CDR2 YYDKDF (reference sequence). This CDR3 is 14 amino acids long. The germline V and J ends were trimmed by 3 bases and 9 bases, with 12 bases remaining between them.

This clonotype was observed a handful of times. The chain uses TRBV4-1 and TRBJ2-3; 9 nucleotides line up with TRBD1. Germline values: CDR1 MGHRA, CDR2 YSYEKL. The V segment lost 4 bases and the J segment 5 bases; nucleotides outside the gene matches: 10. The CDR3 has 16 residues. This CDR3 is CASSRQPGQGGDTQYF. DNA for the CDR3: TGCGCCAGCAGCCGACAACCGGGACAGGGAGGAGATACGCAGTATTTT.

The chain is built from TRBV6-2 or TRBV6-3 and TRBJ2-7; the match to TRBD2 covers 7 bases. Germline V CDR1 and CDR2: MNHEY, SVGEGT. This CDR3 has 16 residues. V lost 6 bases to trimming and J lost 0 bases; unmatched junction nucleotides: 11. DNA of the CDR3: TGTGCCAGCAGCTTCACCTGGGGCGGGGGCTCCTACGAGCAGTACTTC. Protein sequence: CASSFTWGGGSYEQYF.

This clonotype was seen more than once but under ten times. V usage is TRBV12-3 or TRBV12-4 and J usage is TRBJ2-7; the match to TRBD1 covers 10 bases. The CDR3 contains 15 residues. Trimming took 6 bases from V and 4 from J; bases not matched to a gene: 9. This chain's CDR3 is CASSRQGASPYEQYF. The CDR3 coding sequence is TGTGCCAGCAGCCGACAGGGGGCGTCCCCTTACGAGCAGTACTTC.

The V and J genes are TRBV12-3 or TRBV12-4 and TRBJ1-6, with 8 bases matching TRBD1. Trimming cost V 1 base and J 0 bases; bases outside gene matches: 2. The CDR3 is 17 amino acids. CDR3 region: CASSLGTGSSYNSPLHF. CDR3 DNA sequence: TGTGCCAGCAGTTTAGGGACAGGGAGCTCCTATAATTCACCCCTCCACTTT.

This clonotype occurred a few times. This chain connects TRBV15 to TRBJ2-5; D is ambiguous. This CDR3 is built from 14 residues. Germline V gene lookup returns CDR1 LNHNV and CDR2 YYDKDF (reference sequence). The V end lost 0 bases, the J end lost 4 bases, and 9 bases lay between the germline ends. The DNA for the CDR3 is TGTGCCACCAGCAGAGATTTGGTGGGAGAGACCCAGTACTTC. Its protein is CATSRDLVGETQYF.

In its sample, this clonotype was seen a few times. This sequence joins TRBV20-1 and TRBJ2-5; TRBD2 matches at 9 bases. The CDR3 length is 13 residues. The J segment lost 3 bases and the V segment lost 3 bases, leaving 2 bases of the junction unmatched. Germline V gives CDR1 DFQATT, CDR2 SNEGSKA (reference sequence). The CDR3 nucleotides read TGCAGTGCTAGGCGACTAGCGGAAGAGACCCAGTACTTC. It is translated as CSARRLAEETQYF.

A few counts support this clonotype. The chain joins TRBV7-2 to TRBJ2-3; TRBD2 matches 9 bases. The CDR3 extends over 17 amino acids. The germline V gene has CDR1 SGHTA and CDR2 FQGNSA. V was clipped by 1 base and J by 4 bases; unmatched bases: 9. The DNA for the CDR3 is TGTGCCAGCAGCTTAGTTAGTTTGCGGGGGGGCTCAGATACGCAGTATTTT. This gives the protein CASSLVSLRGGSDTQYF.

This clonotype was picked up many times. The chain carries TRBV25-1 and TRBJ2-5, with 8 bases aligning to TRBD2. This CDR3 region has 15 residues. The V gene end was trimmed by 3 bases and the J gene end by 5 bases; junction bases not matched to a gene: 8. The germline V gene encodes CDR1 MGHDK and CDR2 SYGVNS. The CDR3 sequence is CASSDASGRAETQYF. CDR3 DNA sequence: TGTGCCAGCAGTGATGCGAGCGGGAGAGCGGAGACCCAGTACTTC.

This clonotype has only one observation. The chain links TRBV6-1 to TRBJ2-7; 8 bases map to TRBD1. The V gene's germline CDR1 is MNHNS and CDR2 SASEGT. CDR3 length: 13 residues. Trimming cost V 6 bases and J 3 bases; bases outside gene matches: 4. CDR3 sequence reads: CASRTGAHYEQYF. CDR3 in DNA: TGTGCCAGCAGGACAGGGGCGCACTACGAGCAGTACTTC.

The V call is TRBV7-3, the J call TRBJ2-1; 10 nucleotides match TRBD2. There are 15 residues in the CDR3. Looked up from germline, CDR1 is SGHTA and CDR2 is FQGTGA. V dropped 5 bases and J dropped 9; count of bases not matched to a gene: 10. CDR3 nucleotide sequence: TGTGCCAGCAGCCCCAGTCTAGCGGGAGCGGGTGAGCAGTTCTTC. It is translated as CASSPSLAGAGEQFF.

This clonotype has a handful of counts. The V gene is TRBV4-1, the J gene TRBJ1-5; D uncertain. CDR1 is MGHRA and CDR2 is YSYEKL in the germline V gene. This CDR3 contains 17 residues. V lost 0 bases to trimming and J lost 2 bases, with 14 bases between them. The CDR3 spells CASSQEVRGSGNQPQHF. The CDR3, as DNA: TGCGCCAGCAGCCAAGAGGTTAGAGGGTCGGGCAATCAGCCCCAGCATTTT.

This chain joins TRBV7-9 and TRBJ1-4, with 9 nucleotides matching TRBD1. The CDR3 totals 17 residues. CDR1 and CDR2 (germline): SEHNR, FQNEAQ (reference sequence). The V segment lost 5 bases and the J segment 1 base; nucleotides outside the gene matches: 8. CDR3 region: CASSRRGTGKTNEKLFF. CDR3 sequence (DNA): TGTGCCAGCAGCAGGCGAGGGACAGGGAAAACTAATGAAAAACTGTTTTTT.

The V and J genes are TRBV15 and TRBJ2-2, with D uncertain. V shed 8 bases and J shed 2 bases, with 12 bases lying between them. CDR3 length: 14 amino acids. Per germline, CDR1 LNHNV and CDR2 YYDKDF (reference sequence). CDR3 sequence reads: CATEPATNTGELFF. Here the CDR3 DNA reads TGTGCCACCGAGCCGGCTACCAACACCGGGGAGCTGTTTTTT.

The chain has TRBV29-1 and TRBJ2-7; D ambiguous. From germline, CDR1 is SQVTM and CDR2 ANQGSEA. Trimming took 6 bases from V and 4 from J, leaving 19 bases between them. The CDR3 loop spans 14 amino acids. CDR3: CSVQGLTGRYEQYF. As DNA, the CDR3 is TGCAGCGTCCAAGGGCTGACGGGTCGGTACGAGCAGTACTTC.

This clonotype was found a few times. The J gene is TRBJ2-1, the V gene TRBV4-3; 12 bases map to TRBD2. J was trimmed by 6 bases and V by 3 bases; bases with no gene match: 9. Germline loops: CDR1 LGHNA, CDR2 YSLEER. The CDR3 sequence is 17 residues long. CDR3 amino acids: CASSHTLAGGPTNEQFF. The CDR3 nucleotides are TGCGCCAGCAGCCATACTCTAGCGGGAGGGCCTACCAATGAGCAGTTCTTC.

This clonotype was observed a few times. This chain connects TRBV11-2 to TRBJ2-7; D gene ambiguous. Per germline, CDR1 SGHAT and CDR2 FQNNGV. CDR3 length: 14 residues. Trimming left V 0 bases short and J 0 bases short, with 6 bases between. CDR3 nucleotides: TGTGCCAGCAGCTTAGACGAGCCCTCCTACGAGCAGTACTTC. It codes for CASSLDEPSYEQYF.

In its sample, this clonotype was seen many times. V is TRBV7-6 and J is TRBJ2-5; D remains ambiguous. CDR1 is SGHVS, CDR2 FNYEAQ, per germline. The V and J ends lost 3 bases and 2 bases respectively, with 7 bases between them. The CDR3 spans 13 residues. The CDR3 nucleotides read TGTGCCAGCAGCTTGTCCAGACAAGAGACCCAGTACTTC. Its translation: CASSLSRQETQYF.

In its sample, this clonotype was seen a few times. CDR3: CASSLALGAMGTDTQYF. The CDR3 DNA follows: TGCGCCAGCAGCTTGGCCCTTGGTGCCATGGGCACAGATACGCAGTATTTT. This chain joins TRBV5-1 and TRBJ2-3; D call uncertain. CDR3 length equals 17 residues. The V and J ends lost 0 bases and 1 base respectively, with 15 bases between them. CDR1 is SGHRS and CDR2 is YFSETQ in the germline V gene.

This clonotype was counted a few times. This sequence joins TRBV7-2 and TRBJ2-7, with D maybe TRBD2 (5 bases). The CDR3 is 14 residues long. Trimming pared 5 bases from V and 3 bases from J, leaving 14 bases between. Germline assignment: CDR1 SGHTA and CDR2 FQGNSA. CDR3 sequence: CASSPDLASYEQYF. In nucleotides, the CDR3 is TGTGCCAGCAGCCCGGACTTGGCAAGCTACGAGCAGTACTTC.

The rearrangement joins TRBV12-3 or TRBV12-4 to TRBJ1-1; 8 bases are shared with TRBD1. J was trimmed by 8 bases and V by 0 bases; bases with no gene match: 5. The CDR3 length is 14 residues. The CDR3 loop reads CASSLAEGQVEAFF. DNA for the CDR3: TGTGCCAGCAGTTTAGCGGAGGGACAGGTAGAAGCTTTCTTT.

This clonotype was counted ten times or more. The J gene is TRBJ2-2, the V gene TRBV10-3; 8 bases align to TRBD1. This CDR3 comprises 14 residues. Germline values: CDR1 ENHRY, CDR2 SYGVKD. V lost 4 bases and J lost 3; bases outside the gene matches: 1. The CDR3 nucleotides are TGTGCCATCAGTGGGGGACAGGACACCGGGGAGCTGTTTTTT. This translates into CAISGGQDTGELFF.

In this sample, this clonotype turned up many times. One end of the junction varies from germline; a read error may be responsible. The rearrangement uses TRBV27 and TRBJ2-1, with D unclear. CDR1 and CDR2 (germline): MNHEY, SMNVEV (reference sequence). This CDR3 region has 13 residues. The CDR3: CASGSLSSNEQFF. The CDR3 bases are TGTGCCAGCGGGTCCCTCTCCTCCAATGAGCAGTTCTTC.

This clonotype was observed a few times. The J gene is TRBJ2-3, the V gene TRBV5-1; 7 nucleotides line up with TRBD1. Germline V gene data show CDR1 as SGHRS and CDR2 as YFSETQ. The length of the CDR3 is 14 residues. The V gene end was trimmed by 4 bases and the J gene end by 2 bases; junction bases not matched to a gene: 4. In DNA, the CDR3 is TGCGCCAGCAGCCCCGGGACAGCCACAGATACGCAGTATTTT. Translation: CASSPGTATDTQYF.